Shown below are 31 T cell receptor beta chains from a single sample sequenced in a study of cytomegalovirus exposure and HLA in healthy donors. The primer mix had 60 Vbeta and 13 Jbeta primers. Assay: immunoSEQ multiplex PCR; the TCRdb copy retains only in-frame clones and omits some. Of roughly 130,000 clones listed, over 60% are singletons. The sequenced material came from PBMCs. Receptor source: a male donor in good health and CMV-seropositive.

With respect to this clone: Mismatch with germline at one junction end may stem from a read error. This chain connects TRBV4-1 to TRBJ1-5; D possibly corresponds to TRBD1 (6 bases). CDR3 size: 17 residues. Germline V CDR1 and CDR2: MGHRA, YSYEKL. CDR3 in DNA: TGCGCCAGCAGCCAAGGGATAGTCAGGGGAAGCAGTCAGCCCCAGCATTTT. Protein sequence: CASSQGIVRGSSQPQHF.

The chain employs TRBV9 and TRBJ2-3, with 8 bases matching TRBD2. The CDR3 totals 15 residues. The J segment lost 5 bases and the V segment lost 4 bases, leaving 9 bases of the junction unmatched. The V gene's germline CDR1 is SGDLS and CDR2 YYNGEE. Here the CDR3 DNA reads TGTGCCAGCAGCCCTACAGGACTAGCAAGAGATACGCAGTATTTT. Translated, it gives CASSPTGLARDTQYF. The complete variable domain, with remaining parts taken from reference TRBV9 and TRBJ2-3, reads DSGVTQTPKHLITATGQRVTLRCSPRSGDLSVYWYQQSLDQGLQFLIQYYNGEERAKGNILERFSAQQFPDLHSELNLSSLELGDSALYFCASSPTGLARDTQYFGPGTRLTVL.

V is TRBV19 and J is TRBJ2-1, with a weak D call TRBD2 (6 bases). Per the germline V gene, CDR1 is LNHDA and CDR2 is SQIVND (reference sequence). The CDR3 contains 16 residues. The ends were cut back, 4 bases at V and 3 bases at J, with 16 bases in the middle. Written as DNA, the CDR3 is TGTGCCAGTAGTACCTGGGGGGTGACTAGCTACAATGAGCAGTTCTTC. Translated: CASSTWGVTSYNEQFF.

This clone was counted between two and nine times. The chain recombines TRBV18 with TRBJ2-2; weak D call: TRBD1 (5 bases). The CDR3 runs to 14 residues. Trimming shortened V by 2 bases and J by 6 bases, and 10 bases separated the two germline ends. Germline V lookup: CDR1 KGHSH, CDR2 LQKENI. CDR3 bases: TGTGCCAGCTCACCAAGTTCAGGGCCCGGGGAGCTGTTTTTT. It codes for CASSPSSGPGELFF.

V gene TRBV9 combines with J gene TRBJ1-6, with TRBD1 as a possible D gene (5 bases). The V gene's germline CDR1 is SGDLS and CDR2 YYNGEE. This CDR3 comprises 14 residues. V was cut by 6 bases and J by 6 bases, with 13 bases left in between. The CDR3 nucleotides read TGTGCCAGCACCGCCTCGCAGGGTAATTCACCCCTCCACTTT. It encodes CASTASQGNSPLHF.

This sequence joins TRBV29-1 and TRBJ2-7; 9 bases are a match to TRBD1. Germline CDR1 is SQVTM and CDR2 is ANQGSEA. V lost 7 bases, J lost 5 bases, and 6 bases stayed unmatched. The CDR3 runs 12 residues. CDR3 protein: CSGGWTGDEQYF. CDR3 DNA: TGCAGCGGCGGCTGGACAGGGGACGAGCAGTACTTC.

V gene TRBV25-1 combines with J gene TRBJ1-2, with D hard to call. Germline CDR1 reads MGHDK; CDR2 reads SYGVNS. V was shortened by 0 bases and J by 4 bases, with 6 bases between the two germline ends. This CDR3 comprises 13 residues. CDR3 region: CASSEYSAYGYTF. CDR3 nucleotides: TGTGCCAGCAGTGAATACAGTGCCTATGGCTACACCTTC.

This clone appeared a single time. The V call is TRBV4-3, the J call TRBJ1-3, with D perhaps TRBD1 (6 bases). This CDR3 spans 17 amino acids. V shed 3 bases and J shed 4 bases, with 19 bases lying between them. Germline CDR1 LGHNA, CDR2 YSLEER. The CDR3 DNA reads TGCGCCAGCAGCCAGGCCTTGGGGGGGGCGGAAGGAAACACCATATATTTT. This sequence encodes CASSQALGGAEGNTIYF.

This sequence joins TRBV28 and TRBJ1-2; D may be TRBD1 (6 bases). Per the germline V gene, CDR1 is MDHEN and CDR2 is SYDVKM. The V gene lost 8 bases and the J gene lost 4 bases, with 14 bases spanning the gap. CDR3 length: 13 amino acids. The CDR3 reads CASRTGIGYGYTF. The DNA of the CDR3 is TGTGCCAGCCGTACAGGGATCGGCTATGGCTACACCTTC.

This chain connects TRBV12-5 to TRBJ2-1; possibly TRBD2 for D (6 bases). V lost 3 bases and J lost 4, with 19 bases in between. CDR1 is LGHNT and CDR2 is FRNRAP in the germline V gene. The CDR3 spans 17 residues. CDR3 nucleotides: TGTGCTAGTGGTTTTTATCCCCTAGGAGGGATGTACAATGAGCAGTTCTTC. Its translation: CASGFYPLGGMYNEQFF.

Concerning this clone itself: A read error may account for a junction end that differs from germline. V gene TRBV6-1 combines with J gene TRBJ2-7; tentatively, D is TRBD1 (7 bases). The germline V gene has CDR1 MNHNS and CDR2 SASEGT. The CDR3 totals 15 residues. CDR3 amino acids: CASRIRGDSPYEQSF. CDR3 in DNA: TGTGCCAGCAGGATCCGCGGGGACAGCCCCTACGAGCAGTCCTTC.

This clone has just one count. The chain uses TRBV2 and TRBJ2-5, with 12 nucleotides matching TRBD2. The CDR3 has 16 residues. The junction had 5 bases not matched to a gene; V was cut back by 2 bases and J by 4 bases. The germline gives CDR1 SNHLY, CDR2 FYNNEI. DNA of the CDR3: TGTGCCAGCAGTGAATTTGGACTAGCGGGAAGAGAGACCCAGTACTTC. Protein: CASSEFGLAGRETQYF.

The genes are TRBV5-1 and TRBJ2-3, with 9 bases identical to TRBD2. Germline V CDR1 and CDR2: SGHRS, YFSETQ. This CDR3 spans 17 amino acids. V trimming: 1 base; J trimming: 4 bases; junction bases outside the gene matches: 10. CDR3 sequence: CASSLRVAGVGADTQYF. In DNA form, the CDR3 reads TGCGCCAGCAGCTTGAGGGTAGCGGGAGTAGGGGCAGATACGCAGTATTTT.

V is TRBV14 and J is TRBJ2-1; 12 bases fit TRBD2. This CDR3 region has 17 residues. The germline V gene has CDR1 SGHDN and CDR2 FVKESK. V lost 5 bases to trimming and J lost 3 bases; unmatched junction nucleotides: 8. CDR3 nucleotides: TGTGCCAGCAGCATCGGACTAGCGGGGATAAACTACAATGAGCAGTTCTTC. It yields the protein CASSIGLAGINYNEQFF.

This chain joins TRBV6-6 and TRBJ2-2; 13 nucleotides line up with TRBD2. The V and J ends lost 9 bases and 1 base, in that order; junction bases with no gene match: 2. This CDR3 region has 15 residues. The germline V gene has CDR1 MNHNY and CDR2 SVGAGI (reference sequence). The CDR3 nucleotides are TGTGCCAGTCGGACTAGCGGGGGGAACACCGGGGAGCTGTTTTTT. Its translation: CASRTSGGNTGELFF.

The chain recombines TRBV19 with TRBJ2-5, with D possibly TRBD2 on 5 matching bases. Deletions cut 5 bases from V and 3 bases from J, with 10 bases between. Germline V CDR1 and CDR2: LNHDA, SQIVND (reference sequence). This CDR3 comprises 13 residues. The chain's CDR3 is CASSRTEEETQYF. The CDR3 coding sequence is TGTGCCAGTAGTCGGACGGAGGAAGAGACCCAGTACTTC. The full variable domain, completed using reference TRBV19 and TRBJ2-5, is DGGITQSPKYLFRKEGQNVTLSCEQNLNHDAMYWYRQDPGQGLRLIYYSQIVNDFQKGDIAEGYSVSREKKESFPLTVTSAQKNPTAFYLCASSRTEEETQYFGPGTRLLVL.

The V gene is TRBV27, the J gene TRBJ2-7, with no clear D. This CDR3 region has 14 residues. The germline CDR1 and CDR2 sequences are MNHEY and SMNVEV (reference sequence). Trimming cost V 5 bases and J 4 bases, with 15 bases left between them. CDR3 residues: CASSPLDSLYEQYF. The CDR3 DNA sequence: TGTGCCAGCAGTCCTCTAGACTCGTTGTACGAGCAGTACTTC.

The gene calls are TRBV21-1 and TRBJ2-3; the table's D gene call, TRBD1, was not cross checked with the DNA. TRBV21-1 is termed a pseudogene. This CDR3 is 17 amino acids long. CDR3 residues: CASSVALGLQGTDTQYF. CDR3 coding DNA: TGTGCCAGCAGTGTAGCCCTGGGGCTACAGGGCACAGATACGCAGTATTTT.

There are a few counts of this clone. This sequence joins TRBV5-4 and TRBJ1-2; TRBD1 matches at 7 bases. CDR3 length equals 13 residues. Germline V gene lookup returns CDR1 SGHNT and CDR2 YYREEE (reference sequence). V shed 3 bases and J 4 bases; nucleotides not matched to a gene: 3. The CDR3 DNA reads TGTGCCAGCAGCTCTCGGGACAGCTATGGCTACACCTTC. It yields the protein CASSSRDSYGYTF. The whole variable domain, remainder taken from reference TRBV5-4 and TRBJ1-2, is ETGVTQSPTHLIKTRGQQVTLRCSSQSGHNTVSWYQQALGQGPQFIFQYYREEENGRGNFPPRFSGLQFPNYSSELNVNALELDDSALYLCASSSRDSYGYTFGSGTRLTVV.

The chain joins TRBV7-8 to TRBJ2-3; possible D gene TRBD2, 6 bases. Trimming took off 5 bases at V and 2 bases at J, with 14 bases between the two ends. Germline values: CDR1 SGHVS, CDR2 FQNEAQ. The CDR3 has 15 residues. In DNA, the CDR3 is TGTGCCAGCAGCGTCCGGGGGAGATTCACAGATACGCAGTATTTT. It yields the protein CASSVRGRFTDTQYF.

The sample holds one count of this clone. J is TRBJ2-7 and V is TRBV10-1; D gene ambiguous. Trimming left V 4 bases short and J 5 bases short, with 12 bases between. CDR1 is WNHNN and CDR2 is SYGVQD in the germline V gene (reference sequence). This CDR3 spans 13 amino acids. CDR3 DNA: TGCGCCAGCAGTGGGTCCGGTAACCACGAGCAGTACTTC. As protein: CASSGSGNHEQYF.

Written as DNA, the CDR3 is TGCGCCAGCAGAAGAGGAGCGCAGAATGAGCAGTTCTTC. It specifies CASRRGAQNEQFF. The chain uses TRBV5-1 and TRBJ2-1; D unresolved. Between the trimmed V and J ends, which lost 5 bases and 7 bases, there was a span of 13 bases. The CDR3 runs 13 residues. Germline CDR1 and CDR2: SGHRS and YFSETQ.

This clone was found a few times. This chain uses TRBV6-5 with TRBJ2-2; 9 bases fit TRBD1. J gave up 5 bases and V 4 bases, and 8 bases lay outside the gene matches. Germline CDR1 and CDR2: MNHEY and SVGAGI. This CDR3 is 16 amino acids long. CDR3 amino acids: CASSSSGTGKTGELFF. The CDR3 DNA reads TGTGCCAGCAGTTCTTCCGGGACAGGGAAAACCGGGGAGCTGTTTTTT.

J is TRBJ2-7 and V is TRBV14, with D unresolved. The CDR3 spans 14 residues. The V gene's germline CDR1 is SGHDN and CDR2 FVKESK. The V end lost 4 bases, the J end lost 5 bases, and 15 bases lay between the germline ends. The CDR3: CASSRRTNKDEQYF. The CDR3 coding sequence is TGTGCCAGCAGCCGCAGAACCAACAAAGACGAGCAGTACTTC. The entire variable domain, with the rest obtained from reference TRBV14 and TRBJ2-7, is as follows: EAGVTQFPSHSVIEKGQTVTLRCDPISGHDNLYWYRRVMGKEIKFLLHFVKESKQDESGMPNNRFLAERTGGTYSTLKVQPAELEDSGVYFCASSRRTNKDEQYFGPGTRLTVT.

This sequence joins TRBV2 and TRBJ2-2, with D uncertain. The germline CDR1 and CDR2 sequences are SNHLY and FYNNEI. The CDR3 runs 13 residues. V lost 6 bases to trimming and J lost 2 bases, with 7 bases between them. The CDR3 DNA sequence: TGTGCCAGCAGGAACTCAAACACCGGGGAGCTGTTTTTT. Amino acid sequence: CASRNSNTGELFF.

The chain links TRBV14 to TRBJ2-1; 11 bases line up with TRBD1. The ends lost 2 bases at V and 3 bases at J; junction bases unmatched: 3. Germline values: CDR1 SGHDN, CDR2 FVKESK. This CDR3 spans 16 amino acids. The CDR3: CASSQLGTGGYNEQFF. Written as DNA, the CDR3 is TGTGCCAGCAGCCAATTAGGGACAGGGGGCTACAATGAGCAGTTCTTC.

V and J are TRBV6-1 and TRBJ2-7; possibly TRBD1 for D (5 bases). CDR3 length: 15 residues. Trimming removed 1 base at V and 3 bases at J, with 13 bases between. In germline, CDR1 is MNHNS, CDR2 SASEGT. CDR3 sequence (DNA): TGTGCCAGCAGTGAAGAGGGGCGGATGGGCTACGAGCAGTACTTC. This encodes CASSEEGRMGYEQYF.

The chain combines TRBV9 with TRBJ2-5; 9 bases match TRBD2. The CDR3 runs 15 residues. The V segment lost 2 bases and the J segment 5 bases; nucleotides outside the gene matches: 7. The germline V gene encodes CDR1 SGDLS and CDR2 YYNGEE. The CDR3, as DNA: TGTGCCAGCAGCGTGAGCGGGAGGTGGATGGAGACCCAGTACTTC. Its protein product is CASSVSGRWMETQYF.

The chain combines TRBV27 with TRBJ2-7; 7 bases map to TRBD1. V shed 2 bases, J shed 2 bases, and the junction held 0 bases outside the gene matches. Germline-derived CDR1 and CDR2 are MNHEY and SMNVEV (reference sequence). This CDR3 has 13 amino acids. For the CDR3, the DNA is TGTGCCAGCAGTTTACAGGGGGCCTACGAGCAGTACTTC. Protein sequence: CASSLQGAYEQYF.

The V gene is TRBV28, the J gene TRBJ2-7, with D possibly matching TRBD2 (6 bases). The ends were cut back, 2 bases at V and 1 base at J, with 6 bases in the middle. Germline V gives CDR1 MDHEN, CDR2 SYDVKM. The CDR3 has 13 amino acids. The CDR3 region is CASSLGGSYEQYF. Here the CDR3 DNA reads TGTGCCAGCAGTTTAGGAGGGTCCTACGAGCAGTACTTC.

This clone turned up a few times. The CDR3 region is CASLGRPDTEAFF. Here the CDR3 DNA reads TGTGCCAGCCTAGGGAGGCCGGACACTGAAGCTTTCTTT. The chain employs TRBV6-6 and TRBJ1-1; D is unresolved. CDR3 size: 13 residues. V lost 8 bases to trimming and J lost 3 bases, with 13 bases between them. Per germline, CDR1 MNHNY and CDR2 SVGAGI (reference sequence).